This TCR beta chain was recovered during a study of cytomegalovirus exposure and HLA in healthy donors. Study outcomes and limitations: Relative to equally common others, HLA-associated TCR beta chains showed greater clonal expansion in a later analysis. HLA alleles were associated with roughly 17,000 TCR beta sequences in a later analysis at 0.05 false discovery rate. In a later analysis, CMV-associated beta chains were mostly HLA-associated, it appeared.

Primers included in the PCR were 60 Vbeta and 13 Jbeta primers. Only in-frame clones appear in the TCRdb table, and some are missing; sequencing was by immunoSEQ multiplex PCR. The sample records around 150,000 clones, roughly 80% being singletons. V was trimmed by 0 bases and J by 4 bases, leaving 5 bases between them. Germline V gene data show CDR1 as SGHDT and CDR2 as YYEEEE. This CDR3 region has 12 residues. As regards this clone: Its antigen remains unidentified.

The donors comprised healthy bone marrow donors. This TCR was sampled from a man aged 50 or older in good health and CMV-seropositive. The sample was PBMCs. V gene TRBV5-6 combines with J gene TRBJ2-7; no firm D call. Written as DNA, the CDR3 is TGTGCCAGCAGCTTGGGTACTTACGAGCAGTACTTC. Protein product: CASSLGTYEQYF.